Following are 23 T cell receptor beta chains from one sample sequenced in a study of CD8 T cells in ankylosing spondylitis. TCRdb re-analysed the 5' RACE reads in MiXCR, keeping a single row per CDR3 protein. This sample has some 340,000 distinct CDR3 sequences, with roughly 15% found just once. The sequencing sample was made of blood, either unsorted or a sorted T cell fraction (not recorded which). The receptors were gathered from a male donor with ankylosing spondylitis or in good health (not recorded which).

The chain uses TRBV6-5 and TRBJ2-5; 8 positions agree with TRBD2. This CDR3 is built from 11 residues. The V gene's germline CDR1 is MNHEY and CDR2 SVGAGI. In DNA form, the CDR3 reads TGTGGAAGCGGGAGAGGGGAGACCCAGTACTTC. Translation: CGSGRGETQYF.

This clonotype was counted only a few times. The rearrangement uses TRBV5-1 and TRBJ2-2, with D perhaps TRBD1 or TRBD2 (5 bases each). The CDR3 loop spans 14 amino acids. The germline V and J ends were trimmed by 3 bases and 1 base, with 7 bases remaining between them. CDR1 is SGHRS and CDR2 is YFSETQ in the germline V gene. CDR3 DNA sequence: TGCGCCAGCAGCTGGGACGGGAACACCGGGGAGCTGTTTTTT. Encoded protein: CASSWDGNTGELFF.

This clonotype was counted between two and nine times. The chain employs TRBV12-3 or TRBV12-4 and TRBJ1-1; a possible D gene is TRBD1 (5 bases). This CDR3 has 14 amino acids. The germline V and J ends were trimmed by 6 bases and 8 bases, with 19 bases remaining between them. The CDR3 spells CASRPLRQPDEAFF. DNA for the CDR3: TGTGCCAGCAGACCTTTGAGACAGCCTGACGAAGCTTTCTTT.

This clonotype appeared once. The gene calls are TRBV11-2 and TRBJ2-1, with D tentatively TRBD2 (5 bases). Trimming shortened V by 2 bases and J by 12 bases, and 11 bases separated the two germline ends. Germline CDR1 is SGHAT and CDR2 is FQNNGV. The CDR3 runs 12 residues. For the CDR3, the DNA is TGTGCCAGCAGCTTACCGAGCGGTGTGCAGTTCTTC. Translated: CASSLPSGVQFF.

This clonotype was seen repeatedly, ten times or more. This rearrangement joins TRBV15 to TRBJ1-2; D is perhaps TRBD1 (5 bases). V lost 0 bases, J lost 5 bases, and 10 bases lay in between. The CDR3 runs to 14 residues. CDR1 LNHNV and CDR2 YYDKDF come from the germline V gene (reference sequence). This CDR3 reads CATSRDRGGYGYTF. The CDR3 coding sequence is TGTGCCACCAGCAGAGATAGGGGTGGATATGGCTACACCTTC.

This rearrangement joins TRBV7-9 to TRBJ2-1, with 9 bases fitting TRBD2. The CDR3 is 15 amino acids. The trim removed 6 bases at V and 10 bases at J, leaving 13 bases unmatched. Germline CDR1 is SEHNR and CDR2 is FQNEAQ (reference sequence). The CDR3 spells CASRPTSGSLGEQFF. The CDR3 DNA reads TGTGCCAGCAGACCTACTAGCGGGTCGCTGGGAGAGCAGTTCTTC. The full variable domain, its missing parts supplied by reference TRBV7-9 and TRBJ2-1, is DTGVSQNPRHKITKRGQNVTFRCDPISEHNRLYWYRQTLGQGPEFLTYFQNEAQLEKSRLLSDRFSAERPKGSFSTLEIQRTEQGDSAMYLCASRPTSGSLGEQFFGPGTRLTVL.

The chain has TRBV28 and TRBJ1-5; D might be TRBD1 (5 bases). Germline V gives CDR1 MDHEN, CDR2 SYDVKM. This CDR3 comprises 14 residues. Trimming left V 3 bases short and J 5 bases short, with 11 bases between. This CDR3 reads CASSFGTGHQPQHF. The CDR3, as DNA: TGTGCCAGCAGTTTCGGGACGGGTCATCAGCCCCAGCATTTT.

The chain carries TRBV29-1 and TRBJ1-2; D unresolved. This CDR3 is 12 amino acids long. V was shortened by 4 bases and J by 8 bases, with 14 bases between the two germline ends. The V gene's germline CDR1 is SQVTM and CDR2 ANQGSEA. The CDR3 sequence: CSVGGTDQGYTF. Written as DNA, the CDR3 is TGCAGCGTTGGAGGTACGGACCAGGGCTACACCTTC.

The CDR3 DNA is TGTGCCAGCAGTCTCAGCCAGAGAGTCTATGGCTACACCTTC. Its translation is CASSLSQRVYGYTF. This sequence joins TRBV12-3 or TRBV12-4 and TRBJ1-2; D call uncertain. The CDR3 loop spans 14 amino acids. Trimming left V 5 bases short and J 4 bases short, with 14 bases between.

V and J are TRBV5-1 and TRBJ2-7; 7 bases line up with TRBD1. Germline CDR1 and CDR2: SGHRS and YFSETQ. Trimming removed 4 bases from V and 5 bases from J; junction bases left unmatched: 6. CDR3 length: 13 residues. The CDR3 DNA sequence: TGCGCCAGCAGCCCGGACAGGAGTCACGAGCAGTACTTC. Amino acids: CASSPDRSHEQYF. Using reference TRBV5-1 and TRBJ2-7 for the parts outside the CDR3, the full variable domain is KAGVTQTPRYLIKTRGQQVTLSCSPISGHRSVSWYQQTPGQGLQFLFEYFSETQRNKGNFPGRFSGRQFSNSRSEMNVSTLELGDSALYLCASSPDRSHEQYFGPGTRLTVT.

V and J are TRBV6-1 and TRBJ1-5, with D maybe TRBD1 (5 bases). This CDR3 has 16 residues. V was clipped by 5 bases and J by 4 bases, with 18 bases between them. The germline V gene encodes CDR1 MNHNS and CDR2 SASEGT. CDR3 in amino acids: CASSPQVTAGNQPQHF. The DNA of the CDR3 is TGTGCCAGCAGTCCCCAAGTCACGGCAGGGAATCAGCCCCAGCATTTT.

This clonotype was seen a handful of times. The genes are TRBV20-1 and TRBJ1-2; 7 nucleotides agree with TRBD1. Trimming removed 2 bases from V and 4 bases from J; junction bases left unmatched: 10. CDR1 is DFQATT, CDR2 SNEGSKA, per germline (reference sequence). This CDR3 is 15 amino acids long. CDR3 protein: CSARSPDRVSYGYTF. CDR3 nucleotides: TGCAGTGCTAGAAGCCCCGACAGGGTCAGCTATGGCTACACCTTC.

This clonotype showed up just a few times. The gene calls are TRBV7-8 and TRBJ1-1; D uncertain. The CDR3 length is 13 residues. Trimming took off 2 bases at V and 4 bases at J, with 8 bases between the two ends. CDR1 is SGHVS and CDR2 is FQNEAQ in the germline V gene. The CDR3 bases are TGTGCCAGCAGCTTAACAATAGGCACTGAAGCTTTCTTT. It specifies CASSLTIGTEAFF.

The genes are TRBV30 and TRBJ2-6, with TRBD1 matching over 7 bases. The CDR3 has 18 residues. Germline assignment: CDR1 GTSNPN and CDR2 SVGIG (reference sequence). With 4 bases clipped from V and 0 bases from J, the junction kept 12 bases outside the gene matches. The CDR3 loop is CAWNKGAQARSGANVLTF. CDR3 in DNA: TGTGCCTGGAACAAGGGGGCCCAGGCGCGCTCTGGGGCCAACGTCCTGACTTTC.

Only a few counts were recorded for this clonotype. This rearrangement joins TRBV5-1 to TRBJ2-7, with D perhaps TRBD1 (6 bases). Germline V gene data show CDR1 as SGHRS and CDR2 as YFSETQ. This CDR3 contains 15 residues. V was cut by 4 bases and J by 0 bases, with 14 bases left in between. This CDR3 is CASSEMTGASYEQYF. CDR3 in DNA: TGCGCCAGCAGCGAGATGACAGGTGCCTCCTACGAGCAGTACTTC. Full variable domain (rest looked up from reference TRBV5-1 and TRBJ2-7): KAGVTQTPRYLIKTRGQQVTLSCSPISGHRSVSWYQQTPGQGLQFLFEYFSETQRNKGNFPGRFSGRQFSNSRSEMNVSTLELGDSALYLCASSEMTGASYEQYFGPGTRLTVT.

This clonotype has only a few counts. J is TRBJ2-1 and V is TRBV10-2, with 7 bases aligning to TRBD1. CDR1 and CDR2 (germline): WSHSY, SAAADI. The CDR3 totals 13 residues. J was trimmed by 10 bases and V by 3 bases; bases with no gene match: 6. CDR3 sequence (DNA): TGCGCCAGCAGTGAAAAAGGGGGCTGGGAGCAGTTCTTC. It encodes CASSEKGGWEQFF.

This chain connects TRBV5-1 to TRBJ2-5; a weak D match, TRBD2 (6 bases). The germline gives CDR1 SGHRS, CDR2 YFSETQ. The V gene lost 0 bases and the J gene lost 5 bases, with 17 bases spanning the gap. The length of the CDR3 is 16 residues. The DNA of the CDR3 is TGCGCCAGCAGCTTGGGGACTACCCGATCGCGGGAGACCCAGTACTTC. Translation gives CASSLGTTRSRETQYF. Looking up the rest from reference TRBV5-1 and TRBJ2-5 gives the full variable domain: KAGVTQTPRYLIKTRGQQVTLSCSPISGHRSVSWYQQTPGQGLQFLFEYFSETQRNKGNFPGRFSGRQFSNSRSEMNVSTLELGDSALYLCASSLGTTRSRETQYFGPGTRLLVL.

V and J are TRBV5-1 and TRBJ2-3; 10 bases agree with TRBD1. The CDR3 is 14 residues long. The V and J ends lost 5 bases and 5 bases, in that order; junction bases with no gene match: 5. The germline V gene encodes CDR1 SGHRS and CDR2 YFSETQ. The CDR3 sequence is CASRPDRGKDTQYF. The DNA of the CDR3 is TGCGCCAGCAGACCGGACAGGGGGAAAGATACGCAGTATTTT.

A word on this clonotype: Since no conserved phenylalanine or tryptophan closes the CDR3, a read error is the likely cause. The chain links TRBV5-1 to TRBJ2-5; a possible D gene is TRBD1 (6 bases). V gave up 0 bases and J gave up 3 bases, with 6 bases separating them. Germline V gene data show CDR1 as SGHRS and CDR2 as YFSETQ. The CDR3 sequence is 13 residues long. The CDR3 loop reads CASSLGQEETQYL. The DNA of the CDR3 is TGCGCCAGCAGCTTGGGACAGGAAGAGACCCAGTACTTA.

This clonotype was found a few times. The chain links TRBV6-1 to TRBJ2-4, with 12 bases matching TRBD2. This CDR3 region has 16 residues. CDR1 and CDR2 (germline): MNHNS, SASEGT. After removal of 6 bases from V and 6 bases from J, the junction contained 9 bases not matched to a gene. The CDR3 reads CASRMIGLAGTNIQYF. The CDR3 coding sequence is TGTGCCAGCAGGATGATAGGACTAGCGGGAACAAACATTCAGTACTTC.

This clonotype has a handful of counts. The CDR3 region is CASSQHARNEQFF. The CDR3 bases are TGCGCCAGCAGCCAGCATGCCAGAAATGAGCAGTTCTTC. V usage is TRBV4-1 and J usage is TRBJ2-1; D is uncertain. The CDR3 totals 13 residues. CDR1 and CDR2 (germline): MGHRA, YSYEKL. V was shortened by 3 bases and J by 7 bases, with 10 bases between the two germline ends.

This clonotype was seen ten or more times. The chain couples TRBV29-1 to TRBJ1-3; D is possibly TRBD1 (6 bases). Trimming cost V 6 bases and J 2 bases, with 14 bases left between them. The CDR3 loop spans 14 amino acids. The germline V gene encodes CDR1 SQVTM and CDR2 ANQGSEA. The CDR3 region has the DNA TGCAGCGTGCATCGGGCAGGGGCTGGAAACACCATATATTTT. Its protein is CSVHRAGAGNTIYF. The full variable domain, completed using reference TRBV29-1 and TRBJ1-3, is SAVISQKPSRDICQRGTSLTIQCQVDSQVTMMFWYRQQPGQSLTLIATANQGSEATYESGFVIDKFPISRPNLTFSTLTVSNMSPEDSSIYLCSVHRAGAGNTIYFGEGSWLTVV.

This clonotype was seen a few times. The rearrangement links TRBV12-3 or TRBV12-4 to TRBJ1-2, with a possible D match to TRBD1 (6 bases). Trimming removed 3 bases from V and 5 bases from J, with 13 bases in between. The CDR3 runs 14 residues. As DNA, the CDR3 is TGTGCCAGCAGTTTCCAGGGGTGGAGGTATGGCTACACCTTC. Protein product: CASSFQGWRYGYTF.